A single sample gave rise to the 22 T cell receptor beta chains below, sequenced in a study of OX40 agonist ivuxolimab in advanced cancers. Libraries were prepared by immunoSEQ multiplex PCR; TCRdb keeps only in-frame clonotypes and omits some of them. The data contain tens of thousands of clones, approximately 88% of them singletons. Sequencing used CD4+ or CD8+ T cells sorted from blood, obtained in a trial of the OX40 agonist ivuxolimab. These receptors all come from an adult with an advanced solid tumor such as melanoma, head and neck, liver or kidney cancer.

J is TRBJ1-2 and V is TRBV19; D is perhaps TRBD1 (6 bases). This CDR3 has 13 amino acids. Germline V lookup: CDR1 LNHDA, CDR2 SQIVND (reference sequence). V lost 5 bases to trimming and J lost 4 bases, with 11 bases between them. Here the CDR3 DNA reads TGTGCCAGTAGTTCCGGACAGCGCTATGGCTACACCTTC. It translates to CASSSGQRYGYTF.

This chain uses TRBV11-2 with TRBJ2-2; the match to TRBD1 covers 11 bases. The CDR3 is made up of 15 amino acids. Germline V gene sequence: CDR1 SGHAT, CDR2 FQNNGV. The V segment lost 4 bases and the J segment 6 bases; nucleotides outside the gene matches: 4. The CDR3 sequence is CASSWGTGGAGELFF. The CDR3 region has the DNA TGTGCCAGCAGCTGGGGGACAGGGGGTGCCGGGGAGCTGTTTTTT.

This rearrangement joins TRBV5-6 to TRBJ2-1; 7 bases agree with TRBD1. The CDR3 totals 12 residues. Germline-derived CDR1 and CDR2 are SGHDT and YYEEEE. Trimming took 4 bases from V and 13 from J; bases not matched to a gene: 8. The CDR3, as DNA: TGTGCCAGCAGCCAGGGGGAATTGGTCCAGTTCTTC. Translation gives CASSQGELVQFF.

The J gene is TRBJ2-3, the V gene TRBV19, with D uncertain. Looked up from germline, CDR1 is LNHDA and CDR2 is SQIVND (reference sequence). The CDR3 runs to 12 residues. V was trimmed by 6 bases and J by 0 bases, leaving 4 bases between them. CDR3 DNA: TGTGCCAGTAGGGCTAGCACAGATACGCAGTATTTT. Its protein is CASRASTDTQYF.

The chain recombines TRBV30 with TRBJ1-1; TRBD1 is a possible D gene (5 bases). Trimming pared 4 bases from V and 5 bases from J, leaving 20 bases between. The germline CDR1 and CDR2 sequences are GTSNPN and SVGIG (reference sequence). The length of the CDR3 is 15 residues. The CDR3 is CAWTGGGSSKTEAFF. CDR3 DNA: TGTGCCTGGACGGGGGGAGGCAGCTCCAAGACTGAAGCTTTCTTT.

This clone was picked up one time. The V gene is TRBV10-1, the J gene TRBJ2-1, with no clear D. CDR3 size: 15 residues. Trimming stripped 0 bases from V and 7 bases from J, with 13 bases between. CDR1 is WNHNN and CDR2 is SYGVQD in the germline V gene (reference sequence). In DNA form, the CDR3 reads TGCGCCAGCAGTGAGTCGATCAATAGGCGAAATGAGCAGTTCTTC. It is translated as CASSESINRRNEQFF.

V usage is TRBV28 and J usage is TRBJ1-2; 7 bases are a match to TRBD1. CDR1 is MDHEN and CDR2 is SYDVKM in the germline V gene. CDR3 length equals 15 residues. V lost 3 bases, J lost 3 bases, and 7 bases stayed unmatched. CDR3 nucleotide sequence: TGTGCCAGCAGTTTGCCCACAGGGGTAGACTATGGCTACACCTTC. Protein product: CASSLPTGVDYGYTF.

The gene calls are TRBV2 and TRBJ1-5; D remains unclear. V shed 3 bases and J shed 0 bases, with 6 bases lying between them. Germline V gives CDR1 SNHLY, CDR2 FYNNEI. The length of the CDR3 is 14 residues. The CDR3 spells CASSDSYSNQPQHF. CDR3 nucleotides: TGTGCCAGCAGTGACAGTTATAGCAATCAGCCCCAGCATTTT.

The rearrangement links TRBV18 to TRBJ1-2, with unresolved D. The V gene lost 3 bases and the J gene lost 0 bases, with 14 bases spanning the gap. Per the germline V gene, CDR1 is KGHSH and CDR2 is LQKENI. CDR3 size: 16 residues. As DNA, the CDR3 is TGTGCCAGCTCACCGCTAGCTGGGCAGTCTAACTATGGCTACACCTTC. Protein sequence: CASSPLAGQSNYGYTF.

The chain is built from TRBV28 and TRBJ2-7, with TRBD1 matching 7 bases. The V segment lost 5 bases and the J segment 4 bases; nucleotides outside the gene matches: 11. The germline CDR1 and CDR2 sequences are MDHEN and SYDVKM. There are 15 residues in the CDR3. CDR3 protein: CASSGGQPNNYEQYF. CDR3 in DNA: TGTGCCAGCAGTGGGGGACAGCCGAACAATTACGAGCAGTACTTC.

In DNA form, the CDR3 reads TGCGCCAGCAGCCAAGTATTTGCGGATCCCACCTACGAGCAGTACTTC. As protein: CASSQVFADPTYEQYF. The V gene is TRBV4-1, the J gene TRBJ2-7; D gene unclear. CDR1 and CDR2 (germline): MGHRA, YSYEKL. V dropped 1 base and J dropped 2 bases, with 15 bases sitting between them. The CDR3 runs to 16 residues.

The V call is TRBV5-1, the J call TRBJ2-3; D might be TRBD1 (7 bases). Between the trimmed V and J ends, which lost 0 bases and 5 bases, there was a span of 13 bases. The CDR3 spans 15 residues. CDR1 SGHRS and CDR2 YFSETQ come from the germline V gene. Here the CDR3 reads CASSLAGQGGDTQYF. The CDR3 nucleotides are TGCGCCAGCAGCTTGGCCGGTCAGGGGGGAGATACGCAGTATTTT.

This clone occurred once. The chain couples TRBV5-1 to TRBJ2-7; 8 positions match TRBD2. Germline lookup yields CDR1 SGHRS and CDR2 YFSETQ. V lost 3 bases and J lost 6; bases outside the gene matches: 14. The length of the CDR3 is 16 residues. CDR3 nucleotides: TGCGCCAGCAGCTCCTTTGAGCGGGAGTCCGGTAGCGAGCAGTACTTC. Encoded protein: CASSSFERESGSEQYF.

The V call is TRBV19, the J call TRBJ2-6; D tentatively fits TRBD1 or TRBD2 (5 bases each). There are 17 residues in the CDR3. Deletions cut 5 bases from V and 2 bases from J, with 16 bases between. The germline CDR1 and CDR2 sequences are LNHDA and SQIVND (reference sequence). The CDR3 loop reads CASSFGRGTPGANVLTF. DNA for the CDR3: TGTGCCAGTAGTTTCGGACGAGGGACCCCTGGGGCCAACGTCCTGACTTTC.

This chain links TRBV5-4 with TRBJ2-6; no definite D call. Trimming stripped 4 bases from V and 3 bases from J, with 11 bases between. The germline V gene encodes CDR1 SGHNT and CDR2 YYREEE (reference sequence). The CDR3 is 15 residues long. The CDR3, as DNA: TGTGCCAGCAGCCTCCAGATGAGTGGGGCCAACGTCCTGACTTTC. It encodes CASSLQMSGANVLTF.

This clone was recorded once. The V gene is TRBV5-6, the J gene TRBJ2-4; D might be TRBD1 or TRBD2, each matching 5 bases. Germline CDR1 and CDR2: SGHDT and YYEEEE. The CDR3 is made up of 17 amino acids. V was shortened by 4 bases and J by 1 base, with 18 bases between the two germline ends. This CDR3 is CASSRLAFGTAKNIQYF. CDR3 nucleotides: TGTGCCAGCAGCCGGCTGGCTTTCGGGACCGCCAAAAACATTCAGTACTTC.

V and J are TRBV7-9 and TRBJ1-1; maybe TRBD1 (6 bases). The V and J ends lost 1 base and 6 bases respectively, with 15 bases between them. This CDR3 is 15 amino acids long. CDR1 is SEHNR, CDR2 FQNEAQ, per germline (reference sequence). The CDR3 loop reads CASSLVVRGPSEAFF. In nucleotides, the CDR3 is TGTGCCAGCAGCTTAGTGGTCAGGGGACCTTCTGAAGCTTTCTTT.

The rearrangement joins TRBV5-6 to TRBJ2-7; TRBD1 aligns across 9 bases. This CDR3 spans 15 amino acids. Germline assignment: CDR1 SGHDT and CDR2 YYEEEE. V shed 5 bases, J shed 7 bases, and the junction held 13 bases outside the gene matches. The CDR3 here is CASSTGTGIPGEQYF. In DNA form, the CDR3 reads TGTGCCAGCAGTACCGGGACAGGGATACCTGGTGAGCAGTACTTC.

J is TRBJ2-7 and V is TRBV9; possibly TRBD2 for D (5 bases). From germline, CDR1 is SGDLS and CDR2 YYNGEE. There are 14 residues in the CDR3. V lost 4 bases and J 6 bases, leaving 17 bases between the germline ends. CDR3 in DNA: TGTGCCAGCAGCCTCGGAGGAGGTGTTGGCGAGCAGTACTTC. Its translation is CASSLGGGVGEQYF. Filled out from reference TRBV9 and TRBJ2-7, the complete variable domain reads DSGVTQTPKHLITATGQRVTLRCSPRSGDLSVYWYQQSLDQGLQFLIQYYNGEERAKGNILERFSAQQFPDLHSELNLSSLELGDSALYFCASSLGGGVGEQYFGPGTRLTVT.

This clone occurred once. The junction and the germline gene differ at one end; a read error may be behind it. The identical CDR3 is also encoded by other nucleotide sequences in the sample. This chain connects TRBV7-3 to TRBJ2-7; TRBD1 agrees at 11 bases. Germline V CDR1 and CDR2: SGHTA, FQGTGA. The CDR3 is 13 residues long. CDR3 sequence: CASSLGTGGEQYF. As DNA, the CDR3 is TGTGCCAGCAGCCTAGGGACAGGGGGTGAGCAGTATTTC.

The J gene is TRBJ2-1, the V gene TRBV19, with D perhaps TRBD2 (5 bases). Germline V lookup: CDR1 LNHDA, CDR2 SQIVND (reference sequence). Between the trimmed V and J ends, which lost 5 bases and 5 bases, there was a span of 13 bases. CDR3 length: 14 residues. The CDR3 DNA follows: TGTGCCAGTAGTTTGACTATTTACAACAATGAGCAGTTCTTC. Its translation: CASSLTIYNNEQFF.

Only one count was recorded for this clone. The rearrangement uses TRBV7-8 and TRBJ1-2, with a possible D match to TRBD1 (6 bases). The CDR3 spans 15 residues. Trimming pared 5 bases from V and 4 bases from J, leaving 17 bases between. Germline V gene sequence: CDR1 SGHVS, CDR2 FQNEAQ. CDR3 coding DNA: TGTGCCAGCAGCCCATGGGACACTGGGTCCTATGGCTACACCTTC. Residues: CASSPWDTGSYGYTF.